Listed below are T cell receptor beta chains from one sample, sequenced in a study of Ad26.COV2.S vaccination and SARS-CoV-2 variants. The data were produced by immunoSEQ multiplex PCR, yet TCRdb's version contains in-frame clones alone and is incomplete. There are about 87,000 clones in the sample; approximately 86% occur only once, and approximately 15% lies in the top ten. Here the sequenced sample was peripheral blood, taken after recovery from COVID-19. The receptors were gathered from a human donor who had recovered from COVID-19. Both conserved end residues are part of each CDR3. The D gene is left open where the match is weak. A row's size may be missing; if present it is once, few, many or a size class.

j_call: TRBJ2-6
v_call: TRBV29-1
d_call: .
clone_size: .
cdr3_nt: TGCAGCGTTGAAGATCAGGATAGGGGTTCTGGGGCCAACGTCCTGACTTTC
cdr3_aa: CSVEDQDRGSGANVLTF

j_call: TRBJ2-1
v_call: TRBV29-1
d_call: TRBD2
clone_size: .
cdr3_nt: TGCAGCGTTGTCGGGACTAGCGGGAGCGTCAATGAGCAGTTCTTC
cdr3_aa: CSVVGTSGSVNEQFF

j_call: TRBJ1-2
v_call: TRBV2
d_call: TRBD1
clone_size: once
cdr3_nt: TGTGCCAGCAGTGATTCATCGACAGGGGGCAATAGTTATGGCTACACCTTC
cdr3_aa: CASSDSSTGGNSYGYTF

j_call: TRBJ2-7
v_call: TRBV20-1
d_call: TRBD1
clone_size: .
cdr3_nt: TGCACCGGACAGGCAGCCTACGAGCAGTACTTC
cdr3_aa: CTGQAAYEQYF

j_call: TRBJ2-2
v_call: TRBV5-1
d_call: TRBD1
clone_size: .
cdr3_nt: TGCGCCAGCAGCCATCGGGGTGGACAGGGTGCCGGGGAGCTGTTTTTT
cdr3_aa: CASSHRGGQGAGELFF

j_call: TRBJ2-7
v_call: TRBV6-2/TRBV6-3
d_call: .
clone_size: medium-sized
cdr3_nt: TGTGCCAGCAGTTACCCCAGCGAGCAGTACTTC
cdr3_aa: CASSYPSEQYF

j_call: TRBJ1-2
v_call: TRBV18
d_call: TRBD1
clone_size: .
cdr3_nt: TGTGCCAGCTCACCGGACAGGAACTATGGCTACACCTTC
cdr3_aa: CASSPDRNYGYTF

j_call: TRBJ2-3
v_call: TRBV4-1
d_call: TRBD2
clone_size: few
cdr3_nt: TGCGCCAGCAGCCAAGAGGATGGTAGCGGGGTCCGAGATACGCAGTATTTT
cdr3_aa: CASSQEDGSGVRDTQYF

j_call: TRBJ1-2
v_call: TRBV10-3
d_call: .
clone_size: once
cdr3_nt: TGTGCCATCAGTGATTTACACAGTATCTCTAACTATGGCTACACCTTC
cdr3_aa: CAISDLHSISNYGYTF

j_call: TRBJ2-5
v_call: TRBV7-9
d_call: .
clone_size: few
cdr3_nt: TGTGCCAGCAGCTGGTGGAAGGAGGAGACCCAGTACTTC
cdr3_aa: CASSWWKEETQYF

j_call: TRBJ2-7
v_call: TRBV3-1/TRBV3-2
d_call: .
clone_size: many
cdr3_nt: TGTGCCAGCAGCCAAAGAGGGACTTTCTACGAGCAGTACTTC
cdr3_aa: CASSQRGTFYEQYF

j_call: TRBJ2-1
v_call: TRBV4-2
d_call: .
clone_size: .
cdr3_nt: TGTGCCAGCAGCCAAGAACGAGTGTTGCATGAGCAGTTCTTC
cdr3_aa: CASSQERVLHEQFF

j_call: TRBJ1-2
v_call: TRBV28
d_call: .
clone_size: .
cdr3_nt: TGTGCCAGCAGTTTACTAACGGACTATGGCTACACCTTC
cdr3_aa: CASSLLTDYGYTF

j_call: TRBJ2-3
v_call: TRBV11-2
d_call: .
clone_size: .
cdr3_nt: TGTGCCAGCAGCTTAGTGCAGAGGGGAGATACGCAGTATTTT
cdr3_aa: CASSLVQRGDTQYF

j_call: TRBJ1-5
v_call: TRBV29-1
d_call: .
clone_size: .
cdr3_nt: TGCAGCGTTGGATCGGGAGTTGGGAGCAATCAGCCCCAGCATTTT
cdr3_aa: CSVGSGVGSNQPQHF

j_call: TRBJ2-3
v_call: TRBV5-1
d_call: .
clone_size: .
cdr3_nt: TGCGCCAGCAGCCCCGATGGGGGGATGCGCACAGATACGCAGTATTTT
cdr3_aa: CASSPDGGMRTDTQYF

j_call: TRBJ2-7
v_call: TRBV12-5
d_call: TRBD1
clone_size: .
cdr3_nt: TGTGCTAGTGGTTTGGTGTGGACAGGGCGCTACGAGCAGTACTTC
cdr3_aa: CASGLVWTGRYEQYF

j_call: TRBJ2-3
v_call: TRBV7-3
d_call: TRBD2
clone_size: .
cdr3_nt: TGTGCCAGCAGCTTAACCGGGCTAGCGGGGAACACAGATACGCAGTATTTT
cdr3_aa: CASSLTGLAGNTDTQYF

j_call: TRBJ2-2
v_call: TRBV19
d_call: .
clone_size: once
cdr3_nt: TGTGCCAGTACCCCCGGGGAGCTGTTTTTT
cdr3_aa: CASTPGELFF

j_call: TRBJ1-1
v_call: TRBV10-1
d_call: .
clone_size: .
cdr3_nt: TGCGCCAGCAGTGCCCAACAATGGACTGCCATACTGAACACTGAAGCTTTCTTT
cdr3_aa: CASSAQQWTAILNTEAFF

j_call: TRBJ1-1
v_call: TRBV10-2
d_call: TRBD1
clone_size: .
cdr3_nt: TGCGCCAGCAGAAAGACAGGGAGCGCTGAAGCTTTCTTT
cdr3_aa: CASRKTGSAEAFF

j_call: TRBJ1-2
v_call: TRBV5-6
d_call: .
clone_size: few
cdr3_nt: TGTGCCAGCAGCTTGTGGGGGGTTTCGGGATTTCATAACTATGGCTACACCTTC
cdr3_aa: CASSLWGVSGFHNYGYTF

j_call: TRBJ2-3
v_call: TRBV3-1/TRBV3-2
d_call: TRBD2
clone_size: .
cdr3_nt: TGTGCCAGCAGCCATCCTGGGACTAGCGGAGGGGAGAGCACAGATACGCAGTATTTT
cdr3_aa: CASSHPGTSGGESTDTQYF

j_call: TRBJ2-7
v_call: TRBV5-6
d_call: .
clone_size: .
cdr3_nt: TGTGCCAGCAGCTTGGCCTCCCTGGACGAGCAGTACTTC
cdr3_aa: CASSLASLDEQYF

j_call: TRBJ2-5
v_call: TRBV5-1
d_call: .
clone_size: .
cdr3_nt: TGCGCCAGCAGCTTGGCGCTGCGCCGAGACCAAGAGACCCAGTACTTC
cdr3_aa: CASSLALRRDQETQYF